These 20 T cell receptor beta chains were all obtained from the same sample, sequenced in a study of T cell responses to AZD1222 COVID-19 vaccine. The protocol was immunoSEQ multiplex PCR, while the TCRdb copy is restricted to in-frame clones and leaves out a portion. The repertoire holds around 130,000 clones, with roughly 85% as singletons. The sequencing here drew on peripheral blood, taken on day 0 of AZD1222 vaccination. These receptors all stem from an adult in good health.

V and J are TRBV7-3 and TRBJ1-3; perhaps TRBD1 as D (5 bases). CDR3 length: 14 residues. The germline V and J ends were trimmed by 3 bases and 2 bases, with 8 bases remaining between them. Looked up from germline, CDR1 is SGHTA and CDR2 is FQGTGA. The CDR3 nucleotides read TGTGCCAGCAGCTTTGGGGCCGCTGGAAACACCATATATTTT. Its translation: CASSFGAAGNTIYF. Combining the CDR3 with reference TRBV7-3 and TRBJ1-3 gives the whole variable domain GAGVSQTPSNKVTEKGKYVELRCDPISGHTALYWYRQSLGQGPEFLIYFQGTGAADDSGLPNDRFFAVRPEGSVSTLKIQRTERGDSAVYLCASSFGAAGNTIYFGEGSWLTVV.

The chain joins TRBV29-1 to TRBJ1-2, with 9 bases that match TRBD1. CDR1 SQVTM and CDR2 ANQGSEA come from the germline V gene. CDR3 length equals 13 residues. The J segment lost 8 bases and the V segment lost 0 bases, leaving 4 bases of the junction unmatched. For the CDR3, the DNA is TGCAGCGTTGAAGATACAGGGGGCGCGGGCTACACCTTC. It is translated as CSVEDTGGAGYTF.

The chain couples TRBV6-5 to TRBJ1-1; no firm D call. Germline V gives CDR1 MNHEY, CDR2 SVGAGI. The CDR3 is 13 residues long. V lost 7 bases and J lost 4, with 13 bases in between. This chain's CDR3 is CASTGRFGTEAFF. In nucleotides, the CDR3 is TGTGCCAGCACCGGAAGGTTTGGCACTGAAGCTTTCTTT.

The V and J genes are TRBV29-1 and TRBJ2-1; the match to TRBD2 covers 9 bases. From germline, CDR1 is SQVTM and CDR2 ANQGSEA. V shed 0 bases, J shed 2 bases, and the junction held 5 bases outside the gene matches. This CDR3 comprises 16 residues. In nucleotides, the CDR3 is TGCAGCGTTGAAGAGGAGGCTAGCGGGGCCTACAATGAGCAGTTCTTC. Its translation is CSVEEEASGAYNEQFF.

CDR3 bases: TGTGCCAGCAGTTTAGAGTTACAGGGACAGCCCCAGCATTTT. This sequence encodes CASSLELQGQPQHF. The chain joins TRBV28 to TRBJ1-5; tentatively, D is TRBD1 (6 bases). The CDR3 covers 14 residues. The V gene's germline CDR1 is MDHEN and CDR2 SYDVKM. Between the trimmed V and J ends, which lost 2 bases and 7 bases, there was a span of 12 bases.

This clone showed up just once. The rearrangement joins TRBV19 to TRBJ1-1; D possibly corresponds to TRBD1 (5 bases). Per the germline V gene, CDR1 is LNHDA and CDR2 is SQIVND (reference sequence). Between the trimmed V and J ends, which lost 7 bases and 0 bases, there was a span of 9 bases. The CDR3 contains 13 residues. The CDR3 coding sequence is TGTGCCAGTATGAGGGGAATGAACACTGAAGCTTTCTTT. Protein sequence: CASMRGMNTEAFF.

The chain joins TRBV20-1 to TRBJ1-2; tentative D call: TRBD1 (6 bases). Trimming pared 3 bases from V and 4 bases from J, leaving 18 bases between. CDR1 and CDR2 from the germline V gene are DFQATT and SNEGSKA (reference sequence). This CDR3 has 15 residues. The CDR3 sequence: CSASRSSTGTYGYTF. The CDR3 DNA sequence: TGCAGTGCTAGTCGATCCAGTACAGGGACCTATGGCTACACCTTC.

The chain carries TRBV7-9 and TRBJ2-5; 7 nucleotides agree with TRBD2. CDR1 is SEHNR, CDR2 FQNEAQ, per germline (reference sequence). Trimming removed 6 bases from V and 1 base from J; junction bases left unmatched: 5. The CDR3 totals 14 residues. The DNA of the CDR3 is TGTGCCAGCAGTTACGGGGGGTCCCAAGAGACCCAGTACTTC. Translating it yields CASSYGGSQETQYF. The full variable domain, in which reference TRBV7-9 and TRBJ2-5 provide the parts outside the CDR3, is DTGVSQNPRHKITKRGQNVTFRCDPISEHNRLYWYRQTLGQGPEFLTYFQNEAQLEKSRLLSDRFSAERPKGSFSTLEIQRTEQGDSAMYLCASSYGGSQETQYFGPGTRLLVL.

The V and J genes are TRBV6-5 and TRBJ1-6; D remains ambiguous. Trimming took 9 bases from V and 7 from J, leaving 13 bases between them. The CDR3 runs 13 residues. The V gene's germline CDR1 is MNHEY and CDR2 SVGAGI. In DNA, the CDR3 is TGTGCCAGTGGGGTAGGGTTGAATTCACCCCTCCACTTT. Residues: CASGVGLNSPLHF.

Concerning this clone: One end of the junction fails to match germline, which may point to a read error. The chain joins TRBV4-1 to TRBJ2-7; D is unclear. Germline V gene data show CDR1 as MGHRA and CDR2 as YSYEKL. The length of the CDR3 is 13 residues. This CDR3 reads CASSQELSYAQYF. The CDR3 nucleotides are TGCGCCAGCAGCCAAGAACTCTCATACGCGCAGTACTTC.

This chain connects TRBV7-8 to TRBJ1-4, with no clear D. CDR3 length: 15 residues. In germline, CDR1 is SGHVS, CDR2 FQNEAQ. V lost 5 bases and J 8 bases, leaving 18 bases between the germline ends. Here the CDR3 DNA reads TGTGCCAGCAGCGCGGGAGTAGTGGTGGTCGAAAAACTGTTTTTT. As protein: CASSAGVVVVEKLFF. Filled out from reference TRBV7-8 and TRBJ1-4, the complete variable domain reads GAGVSQSPRYKVAKRGQDVALRCDPISGHVSLFWYQQALGQGPEFLTYFQNEAQLDKSGLPSDRFFAERPEGSVSTLKIQRTQQEDSAVYLCASSAGVVVVEKLFFGSGTQLSVL.

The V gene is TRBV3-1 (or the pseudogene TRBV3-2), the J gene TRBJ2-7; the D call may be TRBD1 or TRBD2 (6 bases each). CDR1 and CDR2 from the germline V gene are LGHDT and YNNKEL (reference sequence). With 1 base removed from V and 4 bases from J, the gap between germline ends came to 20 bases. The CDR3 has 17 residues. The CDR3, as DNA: TGTGCCAGCAGCCAAGGCCCAGGGGAGGTCCGACCTTACGAGCAGTACTTC. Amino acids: CASSQGPGEVRPYEQYF.

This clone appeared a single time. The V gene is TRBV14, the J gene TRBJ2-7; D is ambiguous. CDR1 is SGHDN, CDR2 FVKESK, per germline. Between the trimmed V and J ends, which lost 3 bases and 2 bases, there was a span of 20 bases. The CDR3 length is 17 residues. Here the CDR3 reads CASSHGPGNTGTYEQYF. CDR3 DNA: TGTGCCAGCAGCCATGGCCCAGGCAACACTGGCACCTACGAGCAGTACTTC.

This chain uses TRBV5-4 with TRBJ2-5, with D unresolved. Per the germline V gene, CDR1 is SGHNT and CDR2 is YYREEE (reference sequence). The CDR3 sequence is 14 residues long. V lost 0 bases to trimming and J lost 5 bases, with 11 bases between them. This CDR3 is CASSLGPPTETQYF. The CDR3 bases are TGTGCCAGCAGCTTGGGACCCCCCACCGAGACCCAGTACTTC.

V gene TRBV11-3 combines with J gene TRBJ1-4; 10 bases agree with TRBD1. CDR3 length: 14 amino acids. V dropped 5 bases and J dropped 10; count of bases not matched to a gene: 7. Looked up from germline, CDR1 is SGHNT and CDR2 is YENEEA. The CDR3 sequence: CASSQTGGEGKLFF. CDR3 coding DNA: TGTGCCAGCAGCCAGACAGGGGGCGAGGGAAAACTGTTTTTT.

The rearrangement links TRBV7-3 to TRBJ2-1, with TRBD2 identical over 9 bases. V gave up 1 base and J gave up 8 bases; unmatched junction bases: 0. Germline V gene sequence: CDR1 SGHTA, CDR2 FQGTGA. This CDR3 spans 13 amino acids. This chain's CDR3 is CASSLRLADEQFF. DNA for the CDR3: TGTGCCAGCAGCTTAAGACTAGCGGATGAGCAGTTCTTC.

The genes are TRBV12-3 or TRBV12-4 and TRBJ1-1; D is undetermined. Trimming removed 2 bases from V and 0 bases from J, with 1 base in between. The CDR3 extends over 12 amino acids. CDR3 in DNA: TGTGCCAGCAGTTTATTGAACACTGAAGCTTTCTTT. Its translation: CASSLLNTEAFF.

CDR3 sequence reads: CASSPGTRNYEQYF. The CDR3 DNA follows: TGTGCCAGCAGCCCGGGGACAAGAAACTACGAGCAGTACTTC. The chain is built from TRBV28 and TRBJ2-7, with a possible D match to TRBD1 (6 bases). CDR3 length: 14 residues. CDR1 MDHEN and CDR2 SYDVKM come from the germline V gene. Trimming shortened V by 6 bases and J by 3 bases, and 15 bases separated the two germline ends.

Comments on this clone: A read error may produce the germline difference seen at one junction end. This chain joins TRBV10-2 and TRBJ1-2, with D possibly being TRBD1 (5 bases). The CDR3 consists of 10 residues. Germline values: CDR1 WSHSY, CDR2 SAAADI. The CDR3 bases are TGCGCCAGCAGTGACGGGACCGCCTATTTC. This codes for CASSDGTAYF.

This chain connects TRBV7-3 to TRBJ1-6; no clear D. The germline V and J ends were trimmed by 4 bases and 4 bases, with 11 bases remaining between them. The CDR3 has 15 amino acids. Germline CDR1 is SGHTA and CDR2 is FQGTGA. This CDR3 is CASSSLAGYNSPLHF. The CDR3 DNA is TGTGCCAGCAGCTCCTTGGCGGGGTATAATTCACCCCTCCACTTT.